This T cell receptor beta chain is drawn from a study of T cell repertoires in cytomegalovirus infection. Study-wide background: Public TCR beta signature analysis indicated the presence of both CMV infection and matching HLA type.

The CDR3 is made up of 15 amino acids. V dropped 3 bases and J dropped 4 bases, with 15 bases sitting between them. The V gene's germline CDR1 is SGHAT and CDR2 FQNNGV. TCRdb reprocessed the reads with MiXCR, giving one entry per CDR3 protein. Of hundreds of thousands of distinct CDR3 sequences in the sample, roughly 33% are singletons; the top ten hold about 18%. This clonotype was counted only a few times. Its antigen is unknown. Sequencing used cultured PBMCs, obtained from culture after CMV antigen stimulation. V gene TRBV11-2 combines with J gene TRBJ1-1; maybe TRBD1 (5 bases). The receptor comes from a human donor in good health (CMV status not recorded). Some clones in this sample may be carry-over from other donors' samples. The CDR3 is CASSFNTGQGTEAFF. In DNA form, the CDR3 reads TGTGCCAGCAGCTTTAATACCGGACAAGGCACTGAAGCTTTCTTT.